These 31 T cell receptor beta chains share one sample of origin, sequenced in a study of OX40 agonist ivuxolimab in advanced cancers. Libraries were prepared by immunoSEQ multiplex PCR; TCRdb keeps only in-frame clonotypes and omits some of them. Here the sample spans 50,000 to 75,000 clones, around 90% being singletons. The starting material was CD4+ or CD8+ T cells sorted from blood, obtained in a trial of the OX40 agonist ivuxolimab. All receptors come from an adult with an advanced solid tumor such as melanoma, head and neck, liver or kidney cancer.

This clone was observed a few times. This chain links TRBV27 with TRBJ1-4; D not certain. Deletions cut 6 bases from V and 1 base from J, with 9 bases between. This CDR3 is built from 14 residues. Germline CDR1 and CDR2: MNHEY and SMNVEV (reference sequence). The CDR3 nucleotides read TGTGCCAGCAGCGTCTCGGTAACTAATGAAAAACTGTTTTTT. It codes for CASSVSVTNEKLFF.

The rearrangement joins TRBV2 to TRBJ2-7, with D unclear. The CDR3 extends over 11 amino acids. Germline loops: CDR1 SNHLY, CDR2 FYNNEI. The V end was cut by 8 bases, the J end by 5 bases, with 10 bases between. Written as DNA, the CDR3 is TGTGCCAGCGGTCGAGGTCACGAGCAGTACTTC. Translation: CASGRGHEQYF.

This chain connects TRBV19 to TRBJ2-1; 10 bases fit TRBD1. V lost 5 bases, J lost 5 bases, and 9 bases stayed unmatched. The CDR3 spans 16 residues. Germline V gives CDR1 LNHDA, CDR2 SQIVND (reference sequence). The CDR3 DNA follows: TGTGCCAGTAGTTTGCTGCCGGGACAGGGGAACAATGAGCAGTTCTTC. Translated: CASSLLPGQGNNEQFF.

The chain carries TRBV30 and TRBJ1-1; D perhaps matches TRBD1 (6 bases). V was trimmed by 1 base and J by 3 bases, leaving 12 bases between them. The CDR3 is 14 amino acids. Germline values: CDR1 GTSNPN, CDR2 SVGIG (reference sequence). The CDR3 here is CAWSAVGGYTEAFF. In DNA form, the CDR3 reads TGTGCCTGGAGTGCGGTAGGGGGTTACACTGAAGCTTTCTTT.

V gene TRBV5-4 combines with J gene TRBJ2-3; D unresolved. Per germline, CDR1 SGHNT and CDR2 YYREEE (reference sequence). V dropped 4 bases and J dropped 5 bases, with 8 bases sitting between them. The CDR3 consists of 12 residues. CDR3 amino acids: CASSQPRDTQYF. The DNA for the CDR3 is TGTGCCAGCAGCCAGCCGCGAGATACGCAGTATTTT.

The chain uses TRBV6-1 and TRBJ1-1; no reliable D call. The CDR3 length is 13 residues. Germline assignment: CDR1 MNHNS and CDR2 SASEGT. Trimming took 4 bases from V and 6 from J, leaving 12 bases between them. The DNA for the CDR3 is TGTGCCAGCAGTGGGGCAGGCCTCGCTGAAGCTTTCTTT. Residues: CASSGAGLAEAFF.

The rearrangement uses TRBV6-5 and TRBJ1-5, with a tentative D call TRBD1 (5 bases). V lost 3 bases and J 0 bases, leaving 9 bases between the germline ends. Germline CDR1 reads MNHEY; CDR2 reads SVGAGI. This CDR3 is built from 15 residues. This chain's CDR3 is CASSYGQGSNQPQHF. In DNA form, the CDR3 reads TGTGCCAGCAGTTATGGGCAGGGTAGCAATCAGCCCCAGCATTTT.

The chain uses TRBV6-1 and TRBJ1-2; D remains ambiguous. The V gene's germline CDR1 is MNHNS and CDR2 SASEGT. This CDR3 comprises 14 residues. Trimming pared 1 base from V and 6 bases from J, leaving 12 bases between. The CDR3 DNA is TGTGCCAGCAGTGAAGTACTTGGTCGGGATGGCTACACCTTC. It codes for CASSEVLGRDGYTF.

The chain carries TRBV25-1 and TRBJ2-1; 7 nucleotides match TRBD2. V lost 3 bases, J lost 0 bases, and 5 bases stayed unmatched. CDR3 length: 16 amino acids. Germline CDR1 and CDR2: MGHDK and SYGVNS. CDR3 sequence: CASSEGGANSYNEQFF. The CDR3 DNA reads TGTGCCAGCAGTGAGGGAGGGGCCAACTCCTACAATGAGCAGTTCTTC. The variable domain in full, completed from reference TRBV25-1 and TRBJ2-1, reads EADIYQTPRYLVIGTGKKITLECSQTMGHDKMYWYQQDPGMELHLIHYSYGVNSTEKGDLSSESTVSRIRTEHFPLTLESARPSHTSQYLCASSEGGANSYNEQFFGPGTRLTVL.

The chain uses TRBV6-5 and TRBJ2-7; D may be TRBD1 (6 bases). Germline V gene data show CDR1 as MNHEY and CDR2 as SVGAGI. V was pared by 2 bases and J by 5 bases, with 16 bases between. The CDR3 totals 15 residues. In DNA, the CDR3 is TGTGCCAGCAGTTACGGGATGGAGACAGGCCACGAGCAGTACTTC. Amino acids: CASSYGMETGHEQYF.

The V and J genes are TRBV12-5 and TRBJ1-4, with D perhaps TRBD1 (6 bases). Germline V gene sequence: CDR1 LGHNT, CDR2 FRNRAP. This CDR3 has 14 residues. Trimming pared 4 bases from V and 11 bases from J, leaving 17 bases between. CDR3 protein: CASGSGAAGEKLFF. The CDR3 DNA follows: TGTGCTAGTGGTTCGGGGGCGGCCGGAGAGAAACTGTTTTTT.

As regards this clone: The germline gene is not matched at one end of the junction; a read error may be the cause. The J gene is TRBJ2-3, the V gene TRBV19, with TRBD2 as a possible D gene (5 bases). The CDR3 is 15 residues long. From germline, CDR1 is LNHDA and CDR2 SQIVND (reference sequence). The CDR3 sequence is CAGSPGLLLTDTQYF. In DNA, the CDR3 is TGTGCCGGTAGTCCCGGACTGTTACTCACAGATACGCAGTATTTT.

The rearrangement links TRBV18 to TRBJ2-7; D is ambiguous. Germline V lookup: CDR1 KGHSH, CDR2 LQKENI. V lost 2 bases and J lost 2, with 1 base in between. The CDR3 sequence is 11 residues long. The CDR3 sequence is CASSPAYEQYF. CDR3 sequence (DNA): TGTGCCAGCTCACCAGCCTACGAGCAGTACTTC.

The rearrangement uses TRBV7-3 and TRBJ1-6; a weak D match, TRBD1 (6 bases). The V gene lost 2 bases and the J gene lost 6 bases, with 14 bases spanning the gap. CDR1 SGHTA and CDR2 FQGTGA come from the germline V gene. The CDR3 loop spans 16 amino acids. CDR3 protein: CASSLAGAGVNSPLHF. The CDR3 DNA is TGTGCCAGCAGCTTAGCTGGGGCAGGGGTTAATTCACCCCTCCACTTT.

V usage is TRBV19 and J usage is TRBJ2-7, with D tentatively TRBD1 (6 bases). The germline V gene encodes CDR1 LNHDA and CDR2 SQIVND (reference sequence). The CDR3 length is 15 residues. Deletions cut 6 bases from V and 7 bases from J, with 22 bases between. Here the CDR3 reads CASSDSGTSYEEQYF. The CDR3 nucleotides read TGTGCCAGTAGCGACAGTGGGACATCCTACGAAGAGCAGTACTTC.

The chain links TRBV30 to TRBJ1-4; D perhaps matches TRBD1 (5 bases). Trimming left V 5 bases short and J 8 bases short, with 15 bases between. CDR1 and CDR2 (germline): GTSNPN, SVGIG (reference sequence). CDR3 size: 13 residues. In DNA form, the CDR3 reads TGTGCCTGGTCGATTCAATCAGGGGAAAAACTGTTTTTT. As protein: CAWSIQSGEKLFF.

The rearrangement links TRBV7-2 to TRBJ2-5, with 11 bases matching TRBD2. CDR3 size: 16 residues. Germline trimming cut 1 base from V and 5 bases from J; bases unmatched to any gene: 6. Germline loops: CDR1 SGHTA, CDR2 FQGNSA. CDR3 in DNA: TGTGCCAGCAGCTTAGACGTAGCGGGGGGGCGTGAGACCCAGTACTTC. It specifies CASSLDVAGGRETQYF.

The J gene is TRBJ1-1, the V gene TRBV11-2; D is uncertain. The length of the CDR3 is 13 residues. CDR1 SGHAT and CDR2 FQNNGV come from the germline V gene. Between the trimmed V and J ends, which lost 4 bases and 6 bases, there was a span of 12 bases. The DNA for the CDR3 is TGTGCCAGCAGCTCCCCGGTGGTTTCTGAAGCTTTCTTT. This gives the protein CASSSPVVSEAFF. The whole variable domain, filled in from reference TRBV11-2 and TRBJ1-1, reads EAGVAQSPRYKIIEKRQSVAFWCNPISGHATLYWYQQILGQGPKLLIQFQNNGVVDDSQLPKDRFSAERLKGVDSTLKIQPAKLEDSAVYLCASSSPVVSEAFFGQGTRLTVV.

The rearrangement links TRBV27 to TRBJ2-7; D remains ambiguous. The CDR3 has 13 residues. CDR1 is MNHEY, CDR2 SMNVEV, per germline (reference sequence). With 4 bases removed from V and 0 bases from J, the gap between germline ends came to 7 bases. The CDR3 loop is CASSSHNSYEQYF. In nucleotides, the CDR3 is TGTGCCAGCAGTTCCCATAACTCCTACGAGCAGTACTTC.

The V call is TRBV5-1, the J call TRBJ2-7, with D perhaps matching TRBD1 (5 bases). Trimming took 0 bases from V and 2 from J, leaving 12 bases between them. CDR1 SGHRS and CDR2 YFSETQ come from the germline V gene. The CDR3 has 15 amino acids. The CDR3 loop is CASSLESGRAYEQYF. The CDR3 DNA reads as TGCGCCAGCAGCTTGGAATCGGGCAGGGCCTACGAGCAGTACTTC.

CDR3 protein: CARGQGAREQYF. Here the CDR3 DNA reads TGTGCTAGGGGACAGGGGGCGCGCGAGCAGTACTTC. V gene TRBV12-5 combines with J gene TRBJ2-7; 12 positions match TRBD1. J was trimmed by 6 bases and V by 9 bases; bases with no gene match: 3. Germline V CDR1 and CDR2: LGHNT, FRNRAP. The length of the CDR3 is 12 residues.

The chain carries TRBV7-9 and TRBJ1-6; D is uncertain. Germline-derived CDR1 and CDR2 are SEHNR and FQNEAQ (reference sequence). The V end was cut by 5 bases, the J end by 7 bases, with 15 bases between. The CDR3 runs 15 residues. The DNA of the CDR3 is TGTGCCAGCAGCCAGTCCGGGATCGGAAATTCACCCCTCCACTTT. Encoded protein: CASSQSGIGNSPLHF.

The chain uses TRBV7-8 and TRBJ1-2; no clear D. The CDR3 has 16 amino acids. V was shortened by 0 bases and J by 5 bases, with 16 bases between the two germline ends. Germline loops: CDR1 SGHVS, CDR2 FQNEAQ. The CDR3 is CASSLAAGALGYGYTF. For the CDR3, the DNA is TGTGCCAGCAGCTTAGCCGCAGGTGCACTAGGGTATGGCTACACCTTC.

The chain employs TRBV5-4 and TRBJ2-3, with 11 bases matching TRBD2. V gave up 3 bases and J gave up 0 bases; unmatched junction bases: 3. The CDR3 is made up of 16 amino acids. Germline CDR1 reads SGHNT; CDR2 reads YYREEE (reference sequence). The CDR3 spells CASSSRLAGSTDTQYF. DNA for the CDR3: TGTGCCAGCAGCTCGCGACTAGCGGGGAGCACAGATACGCAGTATTTT. Together with reference TRBV5-4 and TRBJ2-3, the CDR3 gives the full variable domain: ETGVTQSPTHLIKTRGQQVTLRCSSQSGHNTVSWYQQALGQGPQFIFQYYREEENGRGNFPPRFSGLQFPNYSSELNVNALELDDSALYLCASSSRLAGSTDTQYFGPGTRLTVL.

This chain joins TRBV18 and TRBJ2-3; TRBD1 is a possible D gene (6 bases). The CDR3 runs 15 residues. Trimming removed 3 bases at V and 3 bases at J, with 13 bases between. Germline values: CDR1 KGHSH, CDR2 LQKENI. The CDR3 sequence is CASSPRAGDTDTQYF. The CDR3 coding sequence is TGTGCCAGCTCACCTAGGGCAGGGGATACAGATACGCAGTATTTT. Variable domain in full (rest from reference TRBV18 and TRBJ2-3): NAGVMQNPRHLVRRRGQEARLRCSPMKGHSHVYWYRQLPEEGLKFMVYLQKENIIDESGMPKERFSAEFPKEGPSILRIQQVVRGDSAAYFCASSPRAGDTDTQYFGPGTRLTVL.

The chain combines TRBV21-1 with TRBJ2-5. TRBV21-1 is given as a pseudogene. This CDR3 comprises 14 residues. The CDR3: CASSKVGFQETQYF. CDR3 coding DNA: TGTGCCAGCAGCAAAGTTGGATTCCAAGAGACCCAGTACTTC.

The genes are TRBV19 and TRBJ1-4; D uncertain. Germline V lookup: CDR1 LNHDA, CDR2 SQIVND (reference sequence). The CDR3 is 14 residues long. V shed 1 base and J shed 4 bases, with 7 bases lying between them. The CDR3 region has the DNA TGTGCCAGTAGTATAGGCAAGATTAATGAAAAACTGTTTTTT. Translating gives CASSIGKINEKLFF.

This chain connects TRBV7-9 to TRBJ1-2; maybe TRBD1 (5 bases). The V gene lost 2 bases and the J gene lost 7 bases, with 14 bases spanning the gap. Germline loops: CDR1 SEHNR, CDR2 FQNEAQ (reference sequence). CDR3 length equals 14 residues. CDR3 bases: TGTGCCAGCAGCTTACTCCAGGGAATGAGTGGCTACACCTTC. Translated, it gives CASSLLQGMSGYTF.

The chain links TRBV5-1 to TRBJ1-6, with 8 bases matching TRBD1. The CDR3 spans 15 residues. After removal of 2 bases from V and 9 bases from J, the junction contained 7 bases not matched to a gene. Germline V gives CDR1 SGHRS, CDR2 YFSETQ. The CDR3, as DNA: TGCGCCAGCAGCTTAGGACAGGGATCCACTTCACCCCTCCACTTT. Translating it yields CASSLGQGSTSPLHF.

This clone was counted a few times. The CDR3 spells CATDSSAADTQYF. Here the CDR3 DNA reads TGTGCGACTGACAGCTCAGCCGCAGATACGCAGTATTTT. The chain couples TRBV25-1 to TRBJ2-3; the D gene is possibly TRBD1 (5 bases). The CDR3 covers 13 residues. Germline V gives CDR1 MGHDK, CDR2 SYGVNS.

The V and J genes are TRBV6-5 and TRBJ2-5, with D perhaps TRBD1 or TRBD2 (5 bases each). The CDR3 runs to 13 residues. Germline CDR1 is MNHEY and CDR2 is SVGAGI. Trimming removed 2 bases at V and 7 bases at J, with 11 bases between. The CDR3 DNA reads as TGTGCCAGCAGTTACACCCGTGGGGGGACCCAGTACTTC. This translates into CASSYTRGGTQYF.